Listed below are T cell receptor beta chains from one sample, sequenced in a study of identical twins. TCRdb analysed the 5' RACE reads with MiXCR anew, one entry per CDR3 protein. In the table there are about 1.7 million distinct CDR3 sequences, 32% of which are singletons. The source material was cord blood. These TCRs come from a newborn girl in good health. Each CDR3 is given with its conserved first and last residue. The order of the fields is J gene, V gene, CDR3 protein.

TRBJ2-3,TRBV27,CASSPWGALRTSTDTQYF
TRBJ1-2,TRBV28,CASSLVSRGRNGYTF
TRBJ2-1,TRBV12-3/TRBV12-4,CASTLEREWFEQFF
TRBJ2-1,TRBV5-1,CASSPGQAGLGYNEQFF
TRBJ2-7,TRBV20-1,CSARWSDYEQYF
TRBJ2-4,TRBV7-2,CASSLTFKNIQYF
TRBJ2-1,TRBV28,CASNNPGGIRVNEQFF
TRBJ2-5,TRBV7-2,CASSQNFAGADHNGQYF
TRBJ2-1,TRBV10-3,CATTPSGRSYNEQFF
TRBJ2-1,TRBV28,CASSVTGLSNEQFF
TRBJ2-7,TRBV6-2/TRBV6-3,CASSDRPYGQYF
TRBJ2-5,TRBV10-3,CAISRTSQETQYF
TRBJ2-7,TRBV6-1,CASSVSGLGYEQYF
TRBJ2-3,TRBV28,CASSSRGAGPDTDTQYF
TRBJ2-7,TRBV7-9,CASSLSTSGVSEQYF
TRBJ1-4,TRBV28,CASSLSLGGVEKLFF
TRBJ2-5,TRBV29-1,CSVRTSGKTQYF
TRBJ2-5,TRBV7-2,CASSLAGLAKQYF
TRBJ2-6,TRBV12-3/TRBV12-4,CASSLWTGPSGANVLTF
TRBJ2-5,TRBV3-1,CASSQDPWAVAGQETQYF
TRBJ2-7,TRBV28,CASSVASGPPYEQYF
TRBJ2-1,TRBV11-2,CASSYSSSFFNEQFF
TRBJ2-7,TRBV18,CASSPYAESSYEQYF
TRBJ2-1,TRBV20-1,CSARSSTTYNEQFF
TRBJ1-3,TRBV6-1,CASSELPSGNTIYF
TRBJ2-5,TRBV20-1,CSASLETQYF
.,TRBV20-1,CSAPSSGGAAETQYF
TRBJ1-1,TRBV6-6,CASRDNRVENTEAFF
TRBJ2-5,TRBV6-1,CASSASTGTGDETQYF
TRBJ2-2,TRBV19,CASSIVDTGELFF
TRBJ2-7,TRBV7-9,CASSFGGRGWSYEQYF
TRBJ2-7,TRBV12-3/TRBV12-4,CASSFGILSYEQYF
TRBJ2-3,TRBV4-2,CASSQDRQSSGRTDTQYF
TRBJ2-1,TRBV5-1,CASSFGTAADNEQFF
TRBJ2-2,TRBV6-6,CASSLGRPPNTGELFF
TRBJ2-7,TRBV7-2,CASSLGGGQGWEQYF
TRBJ2-5,TRBV4-2,CASSQGRYQETQYF
TRBJ1-1,TRBV12-3/TRBV12-4,CASSFIGAPGAFF
TRBJ2-1,TRBV4-1,CASSQTIVGGEQFF
TRBJ2-1,TRBV5-1,CATRNDTANEQFF
TRBJ2-1,TRBV3-1,CASSQEGIAGGPNEQFF
TRBJ2-1,TRBV5-1,CASKGGHSYNEQFF
TRBJ2-3,TRBV11-2,CASTRLSDTQYF
TRBJ2-3,TRBV11-2,CASSLVVGLTTDTQYF
TRBJ1-5,TRBV20-1,CSAARRRSNQPQHF
TRBJ2-1,TRBV29-1,CSVDSIGEGGSYNEQFF
.,TRBV15,CATSPGQGFFYEQYF
TRBJ1-1,TRBV6-4,CASSDEGFTEAFF
TRBJ2-1,TRBV27,CASAHGGNEQFF
TRBJ2-3,TRBV10-3,CATRGLAGGGDTQYF
TRBJ2-1,TRBV5-5,CASSVEGNRNEQFF
TRBJ2-1,TRBV27,CASSLERDSKYSEQFF